A single sample is the source of the 20 T cell receptor beta chains below, sequenced in a study of OX40 agonist ivuxolimab in advanced cancers. This table comes from immunoSEQ multiplex PCR, and its TCRdb copy is limited to in-frame clones, with some not included. The table records around 45,000 clones, about four fifths of them present only once. Sample: CD4+ or CD8+ T cells sorted from blood, taken in a trial of the OX40 agonist ivuxolimab. The receptors shown here come from an adult with an advanced solid tumor such as melanoma, head and neck, liver or kidney cancer.

The V gene is TRBV5-6, the J gene TRBJ2-1; no firm D call. This CDR3 has 11 residues. Germline V gene lookup returns CDR1 SGHDT and CDR2 YYEEEE. V dropped 2 bases and J dropped 8 bases, with 5 bases sitting between them. CDR3 loop: CASSFLHEQFF. As DNA, the CDR3 is TGTGCCAGCAGCTTCTTGCATGAGCAGTTCTTC.

The chain employs TRBV19 and TRBJ1-2; 8 bases map to TRBD1. The CDR3 contains 11 residues. V was clipped by 10 bases and J by 6 bases; unmatched bases: 4. Germline V gene lookup returns CDR1 LNHDA and CDR2 SQIVND (reference sequence). CDR3 sequence reads: CATSGGNGYTF. The DNA for the CDR3 is TGTGCCACATCAGGGGGCAATGGCTACACCTTC.

Only one count was recorded for this clone. The chain recombines TRBV29-1 with TRBJ2-7; 9 nucleotides line up with TRBD1. Germline V gene lookup returns CDR1 SQVTM and CDR2 ANQGSEA. Unmatched junction bases numbered 4, after V lost 4 bases and J lost 0 bases. The length of the CDR3 is 14 residues. The CDR3, as DNA: TGCAGCGTTGCCCCGGGACAGGGCTCCTACGAGCAGTACTTC. Translated: CSVAPGQGSYEQYF.

The rearrangement links TRBV5-4 to TRBJ2-1; TRBD2 agrees at 15 bases. CDR1 and CDR2 (germline): SGHNT, YYREEE (reference sequence). V lost 4 bases, J lost 8 bases, and 1 base stayed unmatched. The length of the CDR3 is 14 residues. CDR3 protein: CASSGLAGGDEQFF. The DNA for the CDR3 is TGTGCCAGCAGCGGACTAGCGGGAGGGGATGAGCAGTTCTTC.

The V gene is TRBV30, the J gene TRBJ1-2; weak D call: TRBD1 (5 bases). Germline V gene lookup returns CDR1 GTSNPN and CDR2 SVGIG (reference sequence). The CDR3 covers 15 residues. V gave up 4 bases and J gave up 2 bases, with 17 bases separating them. In DNA form, the CDR3 reads TGTGCCTGGACCCCTGGGGGTTCCTTAAACTATGGCTACACCTTC. Protein: CAWTPGGSLNYGYTF.

V and J are TRBV19 and TRBJ1-1, with D possibly TRBD1 on 6 matching bases. V dropped 6 bases and J dropped 1 base, with 9 bases sitting between them. Germline loops: CDR1 LNHDA, CDR2 SQIVND (reference sequence). The CDR3 is 13 residues long. CDR3 coding DNA: TGTGCCAGTAGACGACAGGAGAACACTGAAGCTTTCTTT. It codes for CASRRQENTEAFF.

The V call is TRBV9, the J call TRBJ2-1, with 9 positions matching TRBD2. The V and J ends lost 0 bases and 9 bases, in that order; junction bases with no gene match: 10. The CDR3 spans 16 residues. The germline CDR1 and CDR2 sequences are SGDLS and YYNGEE. The CDR3 DNA sequence: TGTGCCAGCAGCGTAGTGGTTAGCGGGAGCGTAGGTGAGCAGTTCTTC. Its protein is CASSVVVSGSVGEQFF.

This rearrangement joins TRBV7-6 to TRBJ2-7; maybe TRBD1 (6 bases). V shed 5 bases and J shed 4 bases, with 15 bases lying between them. The CDR3 loop spans 14 amino acids. Per the germline V gene, CDR1 is SGHVS and CDR2 is FNYEAQ. CDR3 DNA: TGTGCCAGCAGCGGGTCAGGGGCAGGATACGAGCAGTACTTC. Translated, it gives CASSGSGAGYEQYF.

This rearrangement joins TRBV28 to TRBJ2-3; 8 nucleotides agree with TRBD2. Germline lookup yields CDR1 MDHEN and CDR2 SYDVKM. With V trimmed by 11 bases and J by 0 bases, 1 base remained unmatched. This CDR3 contains 12 residues. This CDR3 is CASSGSTDTQYF. CDR3 in DNA: TGTGCCTCTAGCGGGAGCACAGATACGCAGTATTTT.

The rearrangement joins TRBV5-1 to TRBJ2-1, with 7 positions matching TRBD2. CDR1 is SGHRS, CDR2 YFSETQ, per germline. CDR3 length: 14 residues. The V gene end was trimmed by 4 bases and the J gene end by 5 bases; junction bases not matched to a gene: 6. Written as DNA, the CDR3 is TGCGCCAGCAGCCCGGGGGGACGTGACAATGAGCAGTTCTTC. Translating it yields CASSPGGRDNEQFF.

CDR3 nucleotide sequence: TGCGCCAGCAGCGCCTCTCTACAGGGAAACGAGCAGTACTTC. It specifies CASSASLQGNEQYF. The chain combines TRBV5-1 with TRBJ2-7, with D tentatively TRBD1 (6 bases). This CDR3 contains 14 residues. V lost 4 bases, J lost 5 bases, and 16 bases lay in between. Germline values: CDR1 SGHRS, CDR2 YFSETQ.

The J gene is TRBJ2-7, the V gene TRBV6-6; TRBD2 agrees at 7 bases. Trimming cost V 2 bases and J 0 bases; bases outside gene matches: 7. This CDR3 region has 16 residues. Germline V lookup: CDR1 MNHNY, CDR2 SVGAGI (reference sequence). DNA of the CDR3: TGTGCCAGCAGTTACACGCGGGAGCTCCTCTCCTACGAGCAGTACTTC. Translation gives CASSYTRELLSYEQYF.

This clone came up once. The rearrangement uses TRBV18 and TRBJ2-4; D ambiguous. V gave up 2 bases and J gave up 8 bases, with 13 bases separating them. This CDR3 is built from 14 residues. CDR1 and CDR2 from the germline V gene are KGHSH and LQKENI. CDR3 amino acids: CASSPVGQQDIQYF. The CDR3 nucleotides read TGTGCCAGCTCACCAGTCGGCCAGCAAGACATTCAGTACTTC.

The chain recombines TRBV6-5 with TRBJ2-5; D not resolved. The CDR3 sequence is 13 residues long. Germline CDR1 reads MNHEY; CDR2 reads SVGAGI. The germline V and J ends were trimmed by 2 bases and 10 bases, with 14 bases remaining between them. CDR3 DNA: TGTGCCAGCAGTTACGGGATGTCCTCAGGCCAGTACTTC. Translated: CASSYGMSSGQYF.

J is TRBJ2-6 and V is TRBV27; D ambiguous. Germline V gene lookup returns CDR1 MNHEY and CDR2 SMNVEV (reference sequence). V lost 3 bases to trimming and J lost 0 bases, with 9 bases between them. The CDR3 is 16 amino acids. CDR3 nucleotides: TGTGCCAGCAGTTTTCGAGCGAGCTCTGGGGCCAACGTCCTGACTTTC. It encodes CASSFRASSGANVLTF.

V is TRBV2 and J is TRBJ1-5; TRBD1 agrees at 9 bases. The germline V gene encodes CDR1 SNHLY and CDR2 FYNNEI. The CDR3 spans 15 residues. Unmatched junction bases numbered 4, after V lost 7 bases and J lost 0 bases. Written as DNA, the CDR3 is TGTGCCAGCAAGGGACAGGGATATAGCAATCAGCCCCAGCATTTT. Its protein is CASKGQGYSNQPQHF.

The chain joins TRBV19 to TRBJ2-1; TRBD1 is a possible D gene (6 bases). The V end was cut by 1 base, the J end by 10 bases, with 17 bases between. The CDR3 is 15 residues long. Germline CDR1 and CDR2: LNHDA and SQIVND (reference sequence). The CDR3 bases are TGTGCCAGTAGTATAGGAGGGGGTCCTGCTCGGGAGCAGTTCTTC. Translation gives CASSIGGGPAREQFF.

V usage is TRBV4-3 and J usage is TRBJ1-1; possibly TRBD1 for D (6 bases). CDR1 LGHNA and CDR2 YSLEER come from the germline V gene. The CDR3 runs to 16 residues. V lost 0 bases to trimming and J lost 4 bases, with 15 bases between them. Here the CDR3 reads CASSQDRTGAGTEAFF. The CDR3 nucleotides read TGCGCCAGCAGCCAAGATCGCACGGGGGCGGGCACTGAAGCTTTCTTT.

V is TRBV10-3 and J is TRBJ2-7; 8 nucleotides line up with TRBD1. The CDR3 length is 15 residues. V shed 3 bases and J 7 bases; nucleotides not matched to a gene: 11. Germline V gives CDR1 ENHRY, CDR2 SYGVKD. The CDR3 region is CAISDSPQGAREQYF. The CDR3, as DNA: TGTGCCATCAGTGACTCCCCTCAGGGGGCGCGGGAGCAGTACTTC.

The CDR3: CASSLDQGPYEQYF. Written as DNA, the CDR3 is TGTGCCAGCAGCTTAGACCAGGGGCCCTACGAGCAGTACTTC. V usage is TRBV11-2 and J usage is TRBJ2-7; the D gene is possibly TRBD1 (6 bases). The V gene's germline CDR1 is SGHAT and CDR2 FQNNGV. Trimming took off 0 bases at V and 2 bases at J, with 8 bases between the two ends. This CDR3 is 14 amino acids long.